This record covers a single T cell receptor (beta chain). As yet, its antigen is unknown. Construction of the TCR beta libraries employed iRepertoire HTBI primers in conjunction with Arm-PCR of CDR3 regions. Study processing details: The study identified roughly 59 TRBV and about 14 TRBJ segments across samples. TCRdb recomputed calls from the multiplex PCR reads with MiXCR, one row per CDR3 protein. The authors' filters were not applied to this entry. The sample carries 650,000 to 850,000 distinct CDR3 sequences, 30% recorded once. This sample was included in a study of regulatory T cells in long-lasting Graves disease. Study-wide points: TCR diversity was lower in persistent Graves' patients (versus newly diagnosed ones).

Time point noted: persistent/refractory GD, antithyroid drugs over 5 years with positive TRAb. TCR sequences were obtained from RNA taken from PBMCs. The authors drew patients from an endocrinology department in Xi'an, China. This receptor was obtained from a female donor with Graves disease. The specimen comprised peripheral blood mononuclear cells (PBMCs), sampled when the disease was refractory, from a patient treated with antithyroid drugs.

The CDR3 spells CASGSSPLHF. The CDR3, as DNA: TGTGCCAGCGGGAGTTCACCCCTCCACTTT. The chain employs TRBV28 and TRBJ1-6; D gene unclear. The CDR3 has 10 residues. Germline loops: CDR1 MDHEN, CDR2 SYDVKM. V lost 8 bases, J lost 9 bases, and 5 bases lay in between.